This T cell receptor (beta chain) was sequenced during a study of cytomegalovirus exposure and HLA in healthy donors. This clone was seen just once. V lost 4 bases, J lost 2 bases, and 14 bases stayed unmatched. Germline assignment: CDR1 LGHNA and CDR2 YSLEER. This CDR3 comprises 19 residues. Profiling relied on immunoSEQ multiplex PCR, and the TCRdb table lists in-frame clones only, not all of them. Among about 56,000 clones listed, roughly 93% were seen once. J is TRBJ2-3 and V is TRBV4-3, with TRBD2 matching 11 bases. The receptor was isolated from a young woman in good health and CMV-seropositive. The material sequenced was PBMCs. This CDR3 reads CASSPNHDSGGAYTDTQYF. Written as DNA, the CDR3 is TGCGCCAGCAGCCCTAACCACGATAGCGGGGGGGCTTACACAGATACGCAGTATTTT.